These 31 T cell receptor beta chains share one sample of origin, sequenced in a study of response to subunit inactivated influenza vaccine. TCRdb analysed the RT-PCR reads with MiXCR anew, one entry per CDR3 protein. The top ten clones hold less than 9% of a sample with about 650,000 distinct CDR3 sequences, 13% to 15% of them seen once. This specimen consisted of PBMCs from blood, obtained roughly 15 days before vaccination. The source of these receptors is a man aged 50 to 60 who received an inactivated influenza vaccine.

CDR3 sequence: CASSPPLNTGELFF. The CDR3 bases are TGTGCCAGCTCACCACCGCTGAACACCGGGGAGCTGTTTTTT. J is TRBJ2-2 and V is TRBV18; no reliable D call. V gave up 0 bases and J gave up 1 base, with 3 bases separating them. This CDR3 is built from 14 residues. Germline V lookup: CDR1 KGHSH, CDR2 LQKENI.

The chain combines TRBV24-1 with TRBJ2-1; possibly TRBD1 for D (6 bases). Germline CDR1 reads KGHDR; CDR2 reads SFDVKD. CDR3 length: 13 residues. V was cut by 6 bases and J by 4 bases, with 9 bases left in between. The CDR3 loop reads CATSSQGYNEQFF. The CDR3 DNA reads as TGTGCCACCAGTTCACAGGGATACAATGAGCAGTTCTTC.

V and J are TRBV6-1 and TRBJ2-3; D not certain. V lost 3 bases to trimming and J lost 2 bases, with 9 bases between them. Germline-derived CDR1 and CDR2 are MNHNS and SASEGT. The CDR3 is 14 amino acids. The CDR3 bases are TGTGCCAGCAGTGATATTTGGGACACAGATACGCAGTATTTT. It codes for CASSDIWDTDTQYF.

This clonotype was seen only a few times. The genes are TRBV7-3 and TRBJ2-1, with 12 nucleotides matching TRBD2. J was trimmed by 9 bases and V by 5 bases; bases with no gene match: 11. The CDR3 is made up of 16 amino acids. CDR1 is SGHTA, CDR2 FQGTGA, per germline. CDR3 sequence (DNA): TGTGCCAGCAGCGCCACCCTAGCGGGAGGGGAGGGTGAGCAGTTCTTC. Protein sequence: CASSATLAGGEGEQFF.

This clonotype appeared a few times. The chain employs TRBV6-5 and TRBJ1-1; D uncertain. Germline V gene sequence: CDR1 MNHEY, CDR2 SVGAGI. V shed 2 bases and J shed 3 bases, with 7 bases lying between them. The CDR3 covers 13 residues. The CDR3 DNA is TGTGCCAGCAGTTACGGCAGTTACACTGAAGCTTTCTTT. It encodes CASSYGSYTEAFF.

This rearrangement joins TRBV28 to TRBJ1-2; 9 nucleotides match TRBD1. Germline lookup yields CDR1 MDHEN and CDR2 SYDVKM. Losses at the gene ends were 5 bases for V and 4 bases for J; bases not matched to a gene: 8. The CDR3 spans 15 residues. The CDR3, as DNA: TGTGCCAGCAGTGAGACCGGACAGGGGATCTATGGCTACACCTTC. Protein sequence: CASSETGQGIYGYTF.

The CDR3 protein is CASRRPGLAGTLEQFF. The CDR3 DNA is TGTGCCAGCAGGCGACCGGGACTAGCGGGGACCCTTGAGCAGTTCTTC. V and J are TRBV27 and TRBJ2-1, with TRBD2 identical over 13 bases. V gave up 6 bases and J gave up 9 bases; unmatched junction bases: 11. The germline gives CDR1 MNHEY, CDR2 SMNVEV (reference sequence). This CDR3 region has 16 residues.

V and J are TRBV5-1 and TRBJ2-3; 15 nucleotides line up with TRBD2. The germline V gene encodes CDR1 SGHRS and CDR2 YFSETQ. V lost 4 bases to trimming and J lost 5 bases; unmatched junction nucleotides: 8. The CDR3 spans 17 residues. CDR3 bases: TGCGCCAGCAGCCCGACTCCGGGACTAGCGGGAGGAGATACGCAGTATTTT. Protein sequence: CASSPTPGLAGGDTQYF.

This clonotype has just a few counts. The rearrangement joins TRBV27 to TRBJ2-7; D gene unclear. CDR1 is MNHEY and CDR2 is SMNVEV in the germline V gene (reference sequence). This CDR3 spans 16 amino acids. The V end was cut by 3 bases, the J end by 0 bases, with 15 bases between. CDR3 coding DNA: TGTGCCAGCAGTTTGACCCCTATGCAGAGCTCCTACGAGCAGTACTTC. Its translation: CASSLTPMQSSYEQYF.

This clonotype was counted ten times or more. CDR3 sequence: CASSSPGAQTQYF. In DNA, the CDR3 is TGTGCCAGCAGTTCCCCAGGGGCTCAGACCCAGTACTTC. This sequence joins TRBV6-5 and TRBJ2-5; D possibly corresponds to TRBD1 (6 bases). With 4 bases removed from V and 6 bases from J, the gap between germline ends came to 12 bases. CDR1 and CDR2 from the germline V gene are MNHEY and SVGAGI. There are 13 residues in the CDR3.

The CDR3 sequence is CASSLDGLAGDDTQYF. The CDR3 DNA reads TGTGCCAGCAGCTTAGACGGACTAGCGGGAGACGATACGCAGTATTTT. This chain links TRBV7-2 with TRBJ2-3, with 13 bases fitting TRBD2. CDR1 SGHTA and CDR2 FQGNSA come from the germline V gene. The V and J ends lost 1 base and 6 bases, in that order; junction bases with no gene match: 4. This CDR3 has 16 amino acids.

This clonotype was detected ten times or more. This chain's CDR3 is CASSYAGTGLYEQYF. The CDR3, as DNA: TGTGCCAGCAGTTACGCCGGGACAGGGCTCTACGAGCAGTACTTC. The rearrangement links TRBV11-2 to TRBJ2-7; TRBD1 matches 9 bases. The CDR3 extends over 15 amino acids. In germline, CDR1 is SGHAT, CDR2 FQNNGV. V trimming: 6 bases; J trimming: 3 bases; junction bases outside the gene matches: 9.

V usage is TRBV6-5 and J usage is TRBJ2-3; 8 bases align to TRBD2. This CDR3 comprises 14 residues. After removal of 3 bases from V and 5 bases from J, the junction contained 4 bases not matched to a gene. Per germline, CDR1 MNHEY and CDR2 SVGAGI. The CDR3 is CASSYGLAGDTQYF. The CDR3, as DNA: TGTGCCAGCAGTTATGGGCTAGCGGGAGATACGCAGTATTTT.

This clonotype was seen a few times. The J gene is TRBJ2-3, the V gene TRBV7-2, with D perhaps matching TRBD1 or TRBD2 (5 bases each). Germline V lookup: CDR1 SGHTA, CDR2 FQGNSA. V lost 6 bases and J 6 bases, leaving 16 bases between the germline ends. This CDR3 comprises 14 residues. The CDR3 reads CASSPGPRLDTQYF. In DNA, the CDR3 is TGTGCCAGCAGTCCGGGACCACGTTTGGATACGCAGTATTTT. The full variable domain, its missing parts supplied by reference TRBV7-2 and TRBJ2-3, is GAGVSQSPSNKVTEKGKDVELRCDPISGHTALYWYRQSLGQGLEFLIYFQGNSAPDKSGLPSDRFSAERTGGSVSTLTIQRTQQEDSAVYLCASSPGPRLDTQYFGPGTRLTVL.

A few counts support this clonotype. CDR3 amino acids: CSVRVAMAGFFF. The CDR3 bases are TGCAGCGTGCGGGTGGCTATGGCCGGGTTCTTCTTC. This sequence joins TRBV29-1 and TRBJ2-1; D might be TRBD2 (5 bases). This CDR3 comprises 12 residues. V lost 6 bases, J lost 16 bases, and 22 bases lay in between. CDR1 and CDR2 (germline): SQVTM, ANQGSEA.

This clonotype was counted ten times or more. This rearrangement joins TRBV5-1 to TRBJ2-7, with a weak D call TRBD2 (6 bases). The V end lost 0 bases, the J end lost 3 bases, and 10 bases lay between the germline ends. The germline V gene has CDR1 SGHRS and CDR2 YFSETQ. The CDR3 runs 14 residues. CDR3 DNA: TGCGCCAGCAGCTTGGCCGGGACTCACTACGAGCAGTACTTC. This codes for CASSLAGTHYEQYF.

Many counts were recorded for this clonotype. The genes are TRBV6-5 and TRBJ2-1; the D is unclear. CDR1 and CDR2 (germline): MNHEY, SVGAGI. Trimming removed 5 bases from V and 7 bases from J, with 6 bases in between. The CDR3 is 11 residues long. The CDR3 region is CASSHLNEQFF. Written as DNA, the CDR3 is TGTGCCAGCAGTCACCTGAATGAGCAGTTCTTC.

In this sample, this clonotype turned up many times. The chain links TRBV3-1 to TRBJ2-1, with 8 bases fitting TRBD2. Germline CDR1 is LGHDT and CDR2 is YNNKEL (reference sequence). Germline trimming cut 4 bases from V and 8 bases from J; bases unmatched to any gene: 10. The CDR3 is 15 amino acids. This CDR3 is CASSPLAGRIDEQFF. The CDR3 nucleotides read TGTGCCAGCAGCCCTTTAGCGGGACGGATCGATGAGCAGTTCTTC.

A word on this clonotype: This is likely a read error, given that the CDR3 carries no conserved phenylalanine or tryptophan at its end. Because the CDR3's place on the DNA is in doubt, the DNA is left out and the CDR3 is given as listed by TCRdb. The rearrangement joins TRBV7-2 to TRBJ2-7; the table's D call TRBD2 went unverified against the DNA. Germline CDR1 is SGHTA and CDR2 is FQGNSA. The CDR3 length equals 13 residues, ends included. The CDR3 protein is CASTLGQKGSVEL.

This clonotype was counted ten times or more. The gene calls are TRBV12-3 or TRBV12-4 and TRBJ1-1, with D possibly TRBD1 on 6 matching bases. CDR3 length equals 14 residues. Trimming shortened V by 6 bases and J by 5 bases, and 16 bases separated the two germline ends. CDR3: CASRSTGKGTEAFF. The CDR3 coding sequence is TGTGCCAGCAGATCAACAGGGAAAGGAACTGAAGCTTTCTTT.

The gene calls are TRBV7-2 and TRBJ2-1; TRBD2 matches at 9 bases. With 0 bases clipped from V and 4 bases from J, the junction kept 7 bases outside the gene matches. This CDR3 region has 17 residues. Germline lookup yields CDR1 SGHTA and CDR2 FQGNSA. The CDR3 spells CASSLAPGLAEYNEQFF. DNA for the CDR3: TGTGCCAGCAGCTTAGCGCCGGGACTAGCAGAATACAATGAGCAGTTCTTC.

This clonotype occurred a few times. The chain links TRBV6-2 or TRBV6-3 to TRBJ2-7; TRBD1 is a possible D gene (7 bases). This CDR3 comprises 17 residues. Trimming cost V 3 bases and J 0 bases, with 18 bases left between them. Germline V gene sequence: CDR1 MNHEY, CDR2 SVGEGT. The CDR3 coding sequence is TGTGCCAGCAGTTATCTGGTCCGGGGGACAGCCTCCTACGAGCAGTACTTC. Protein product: CASSYLVRGTASYEQYF.

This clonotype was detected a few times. The CDR3 sequence is CASNNKKTSTINEQFF. DNA for the CDR3: TGTGCCAGCAACAACAAGAAGACTAGTACGATCAATGAGCAGTTCTTC. The chain employs TRBV11-1 and TRBJ2-1, with D tentatively TRBD2 (6 bases). Trimming pared 7 bases from V and 6 bases from J, leaving 22 bases between. CDR3 size: 16 residues. Germline V lookup: CDR1 SGHAT, CDR2 FQDESV (reference sequence). Combining the CDR3 with reference TRBV11-1 and TRBJ2-1 gives the whole variable domain EAEVAQSPRYKITEKSQAVAFWCDPISGHATLYWYRQILGQGPELLVQFQDESVVDDSQLPKDRFSAERLKGVDSTLKIQPAELGDSAMYLCASNNKKTSTINEQFFGPGTRLTVL.

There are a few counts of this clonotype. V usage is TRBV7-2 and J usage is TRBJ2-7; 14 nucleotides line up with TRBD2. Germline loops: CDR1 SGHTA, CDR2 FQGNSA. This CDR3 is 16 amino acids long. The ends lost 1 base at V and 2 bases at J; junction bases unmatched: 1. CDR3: CASSLVGLAGAYEQYF. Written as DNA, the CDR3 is TGTGCCAGCAGCTTAGTGGGACTAGCGGGAGCCTACGAGCAGTACTTC. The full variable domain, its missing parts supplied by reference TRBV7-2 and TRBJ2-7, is GAGVSQSPSNKVTEKGKDVELRCDPISGHTALYWYRQSLGQGLEFLIYFQGNSAPDKSGLPSDRFSAERTGGSVSTLTIQRTQQEDSAVYLCASSLVGLAGAYEQYFGPGTRLTVT.

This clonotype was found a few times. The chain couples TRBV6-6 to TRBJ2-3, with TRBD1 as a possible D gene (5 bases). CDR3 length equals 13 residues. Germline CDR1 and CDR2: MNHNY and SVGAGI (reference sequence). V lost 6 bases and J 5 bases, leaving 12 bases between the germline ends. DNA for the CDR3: TGTGCCAGCAGACCCCGACAGTTAGATACGCAGTATTTT. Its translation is CASRPRQLDTQYF.

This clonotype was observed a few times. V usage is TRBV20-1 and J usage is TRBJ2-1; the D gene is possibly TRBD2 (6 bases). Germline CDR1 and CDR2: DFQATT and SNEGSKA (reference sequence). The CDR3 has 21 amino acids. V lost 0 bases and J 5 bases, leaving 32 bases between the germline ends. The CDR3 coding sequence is TGCAGTGCTAGAGATTTTTGTTTTGTGGTGATGGAAGGATGGAGGGACAATGAGCAGTTCTTC. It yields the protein CSARDFCFVVMEGWRDNEQFF.

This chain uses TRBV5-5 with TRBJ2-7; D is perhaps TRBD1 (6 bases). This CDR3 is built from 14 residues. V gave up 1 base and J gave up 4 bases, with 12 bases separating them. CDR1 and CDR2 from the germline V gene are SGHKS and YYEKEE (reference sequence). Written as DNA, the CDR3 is TGTGCCAGCAGCTTGAGACAGGTCCTTTACGAGCAGTACTTC. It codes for CASSLRQVLYEQYF.

The CDR3 DNA reads TGTGCCAGCAGTTACTCGATGGAGCGGGGGGGCCTGGAGACCCAGTACTTC. As protein: CASSYSMERGGLETQYF. V usage is TRBV6-5 and J usage is TRBJ2-5, with TRBD2 matching 10 bases. The CDR3 runs 17 residues. The ends lost 0 bases at V and 5 bases at J; junction bases unmatched: 9. Germline CDR1 reads MNHEY; CDR2 reads SVGAGI.

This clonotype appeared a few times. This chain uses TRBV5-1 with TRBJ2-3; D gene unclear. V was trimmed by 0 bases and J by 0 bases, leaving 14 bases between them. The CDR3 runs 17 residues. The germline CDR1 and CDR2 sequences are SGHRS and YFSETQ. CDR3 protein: CASSLASWVPSTDTQYF. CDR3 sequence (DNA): TGCGCCAGCAGCTTGGCCTCATGGGTCCCCAGCACAGATACGCAGTATTTT.

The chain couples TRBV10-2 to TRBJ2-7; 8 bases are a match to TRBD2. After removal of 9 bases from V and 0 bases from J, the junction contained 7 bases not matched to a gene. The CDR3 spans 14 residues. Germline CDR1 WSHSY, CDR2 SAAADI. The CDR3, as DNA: TGCGCCAGTGACTTTAGCGGGAACTCCTACGAGCAGTACTTC. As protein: CASDFSGNSYEQYF.

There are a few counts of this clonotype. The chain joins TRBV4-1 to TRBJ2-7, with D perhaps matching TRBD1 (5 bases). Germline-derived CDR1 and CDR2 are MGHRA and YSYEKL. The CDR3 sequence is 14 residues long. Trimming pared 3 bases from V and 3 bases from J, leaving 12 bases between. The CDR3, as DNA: TGCGCCAGCAGCCAGTGGGCAGGGAACTACGAGCAGTACTTC. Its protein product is CASSQWAGNYEQYF.